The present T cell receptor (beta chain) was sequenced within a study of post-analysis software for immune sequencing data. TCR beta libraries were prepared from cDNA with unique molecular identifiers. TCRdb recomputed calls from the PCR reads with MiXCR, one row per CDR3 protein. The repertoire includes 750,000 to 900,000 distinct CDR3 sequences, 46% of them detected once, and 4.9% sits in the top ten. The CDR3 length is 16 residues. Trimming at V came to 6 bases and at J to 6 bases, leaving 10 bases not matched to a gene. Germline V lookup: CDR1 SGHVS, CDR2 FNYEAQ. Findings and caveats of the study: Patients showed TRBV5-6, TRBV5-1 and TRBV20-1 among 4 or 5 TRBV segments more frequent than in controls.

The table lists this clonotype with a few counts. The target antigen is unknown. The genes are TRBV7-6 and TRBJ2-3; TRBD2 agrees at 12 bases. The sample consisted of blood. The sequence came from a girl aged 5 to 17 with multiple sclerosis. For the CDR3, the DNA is TGTGCCAGCAGTTCTCTAGCGGGAGGGCCCAGGGATACGCAGTATTTT. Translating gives CASSSLAGGPRDTQYF. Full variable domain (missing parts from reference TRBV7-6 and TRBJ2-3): GAGVSQSPRYKVTKRGQDVALRCDPISGHVSLYWYRQALGQGPEFLTYFNYEAQQDKSGLPNDRFSAERPEGSISTLTIQRTEQRDSAMYRCASSSLAGGPRDTQYFGPGTRLTVL.